Many counts were recorded for the clone carrying this T cell receptor (beta chain). Its antigen is not known. The data were taken from a study of T cells in Graves' hyperthyroidism and ophthalmopathy. Regarding the study as a whole: Most expanded thyroid clonotypes above 0.001 recurred in blood.

Germline V gene data show CDR1 as LNHNV and CDR2 as YYDKDF (reference sequence). V lost 1 base to trimming and J lost 4 bases, with 11 bases between them. This CDR3 region has 15 residues. RNA transcripts yielded amplified TCR beta CDR3 regions. TCR CDR3 underwent first-round RT-PCR with the HTBI primer set. MiXCR was run by TCRdb on the multiplex PCR reads, yielding one entry per CDR3 protein. The repertoire holds about 480,000 distinct CDR3 sequences, with approximately 15% as singletons. The receptor was derived from a woman under 30 with Graves' hyperthyroidism. V and J are TRBV15 and TRBJ1-5, with a weak D call TRBD1 (6 bases). Sequencing was performed on blood. The CDR3 coding sequence is TGTGCCACCAGCAGAGCACAGGGATATAATCAGCCCCAGCATTTT. It is translated as CATSRAQGYNQPQHF.